Listed below are T cell receptor beta chains from one sample, sequenced in a study of control samples from healthy donors and cancer patients. Assay used: immunoSEQ multiplex PCR; TCRdb lists only in-frame clones, some missing. This sample has about 160,000 clones, with around 96% found just once. Material: blood. The receptors stem from a woman aged 40-49 years in good health. Each CDR3 is given with its conserved first and last residue. Each record gives: J gene, V gene, D gene, clone size, CDR3 protein, CDR3 DNA. A D gene is named only where the DNA matches it firmly. Size values are once, few and many counts, or a class for expanded clones, and some rows have none.

J gene: TRBJ2-1; V gene: TRBV7-9; D gene: -; clone size: -; CDR3 protein: CASSSGSVSEQFF; CDR3 DNA: TGTGCCAGCAGCTCCGGTAGCGTTAGTGAGCAGTTCTTC
J gene: TRBJ1-2; V gene: TRBV25-1; D gene: -; clone size: -; CDR3 protein: CASSGGQTVYGYTF; CDR3 DNA: TGTGCCAGCAGTGGAGGACAGACAGTCTATGGCTACACCTTC
J gene: TRBJ2-7; V gene: TRBV6-4; D gene: -; clone size: -; CDR3 protein: CASRDNLRRGGQYF; CDR3 DNA: TGTGCCAGCAGAGACAACTTACGGCGGGGCGGGCAGTACTTC
J gene: TRBJ1-1; V gene: TRBV4-1; D gene: -; clone size: once; CDR3 protein: CASSQVGNTEAFF; CDR3 DNA: TGCGCCAGCAGCCAAGTGGGAAACACTGAAGCTTTCTTT
J gene: TRBJ2-3; V gene: TRBV7-9; D gene: -; clone size: -; CDR3 protein: CASSLGGESDTQYF; CDR3 DNA: TGTGCCAGCAGCCTCGGAGGGGAGTCAGATACGCAGTATTTT
J gene: TRBJ1-2; V gene: TRBV27; D gene: TRBD1; clone size: -; CDR3 protein: CASSLTGLKGYTF; CDR3 DNA: TGTGCCAGCAGCTTGACAGGGCTTAAAGGCTACACCTTC
J gene: TRBJ2-2; V gene: TRBV19; D gene: -; clone size: once; CDR3 protein: CASRSGTGNTGELFF; CDR3 DNA: TGTGCCAGTAGATCCGGGACCGGGAACACCGGGGAGCTGTTTTTT
J gene: TRBJ2-5; V gene: TRBV7-3; D gene: TRBD2; clone size: -; CDR3 protein: CASSPTRTSGQETQYF; CDR3 DNA: TGTGCCAGCAGCCCAACCCGCACTAGCGGCCAAGAGACCCAGTACTTC
J gene: TRBJ1-2; V gene: TRBV9; D gene: TRBD1; clone size: -; CDR3 protein: CASSETGAYGYTF; CDR3 DNA: TGTGCCAGCAGCGAGACAGGGGCCTATGGCTACACCTTC
J gene: TRBJ1-2; V gene: TRBV29-1; D gene: -; clone size: -; CDR3 protein: CSVEDRNYGYTF; CDR3 DNA: TGCAGCGTCGAGGACAGAAACTATGGCTACACCTTC
J gene: TRBJ1-1; V gene: TRBV5-4; D gene: TRBD1; clone size: once; CDR3 protein: CASSAGQENTEAFF; CDR3 DNA: TGTGCCAGCAGCGCGGGACAGGAGAACACTGAAGCTTTCTTT
J gene: TRBJ1-2; V gene: TRBV18; D gene: -; clone size: once; CDR3 protein: CASSPGGDYGYTF; CDR3 DNA: TGTGCCAGCTCACCTGGGGGGGACTATGGCTACACCTTC
J gene: TRBJ2-1; V gene: TRBV29-1; D gene: -; clone size: -; CDR3 protein: CSAQEGNFNEQFF; CDR3 DNA: TGCAGCGCCCAAGAGGGGAATTTCAATGAGCAGTTCTTC
J gene: TRBJ2-1; V gene: TRBV18; D gene: TRBD1; clone size: once; CDR3 protein: CASSPPIDMGTVFSSYNEQFF; CDR3 DNA: TGTGCCAGCTCACCACCTATAGATATGGGGACAGTTTTTAGCTCCTACAATGAGCAGTTCTTC
J gene: TRBJ2-1; V gene: TRBV27; D gene: -; clone size: -; CDR3 protein: CASMPPQGRTYNEQFF; CDR3 DNA: TGTGCCAGCATGCCCCCCCAAGGAAGGACCTACAATGAGCAGTTCTTC
J gene: TRBJ1-1; V gene: TRBV6-2/TRBV6-3; D gene: -; clone size: -; CDR3 protein: CASSRLGQGNTEAFF; CDR3 DNA: TGTGCCAGCAGTAGGTTGGGCCAGGGGAACACTGAAGCTTTCTTT
J gene: TRBJ1-6; V gene: TRBV10-2; D gene: TRBD1; clone size: -; CDR3 protein: CGTKGGRGHGSPLHF; CDR3 DNA: TGCGGCACCAAGGGGGGCAGGGGGCATGGTTCACCCCTCCACTTT
J gene: TRBJ2-7; V gene: TRBV5-5; D gene: -; clone size: -; CDR3 protein: CASRRGTGSYEQYF; CDR3 DNA: TGTGCCAGCAGGAGGGGCACAGGGTCCTACGAGCAGTACTTC
J gene: TRBJ1-1; V gene: TRBV6-6; D gene: TRBD1; clone size: -; CDR3 protein: CASSYRQGSTEAFF; CDR3 DNA: TGTGCCAGCAGTTACCGACAGGGGAGCACTGAAGCTTTCTTT
J gene: TRBJ1-6; V gene: TRBV4-2; D gene: -; clone size: -; CDR3 protein: CASSQDIGYNSPLHF; CDR3 DNA: TGTGCCAGCAGCCAAGATATAGGTTATAATTCACCCCTCCACTTT
J gene: TRBJ2-1; V gene: TRBV10-3; D gene: -; clone size: -; CDR3 protein: CAISGKTEDEQFF; CDR3 DNA: TGTGCCATCAGTGGTAAAACGGAGGATGAGCAGTTCTTC
J gene: TRBJ2-7; V gene: TRBV27; D gene: -; clone size: -; CDR3 protein: CASRTTVGEQYF; CDR3 DNA: TGTGCCAGCAGAACGACGGTGGGCGAGCAGTACTTC
J gene: TRBJ1-5; V gene: TRBV21-1; D gene: -; clone size: -; CDR3 protein: CASSKALETGAHNQPQHF; CDR3 DNA: TGTGCCAGCAGCAAAGCGCTCGAGACAGGGGCGCACAATCAGCCCCAGCATTTT
J gene: TRBJ1-3; V gene: TRBV7-2; D gene: -; clone size: -; CDR3 protein: CASSLPGLGNTIYF; CDR3 DNA: TGTGCCAGCAGCTTACCAGGCCTCGGAAACACCATATATTTT
J gene: TRBJ2-5; V gene: TRBV5-1; D gene: -; clone size: -; CDR3 protein: CASSTSPGPRGETQYF; CDR3 DNA: TGCGCCAGCAGCACCTCACCGGGACCCCGGGGAGAGACCCAGTACTTC
J gene: TRBJ1-1; V gene: TRBV9; D gene: -; clone size: -; CDR3 protein: CASSATENTEAFF; CDR3 DNA: TGTGCCAGCAGCGCGACAGAGAACACTGAAGCTTTCTTT
J gene: TRBJ2-5; V gene: TRBV12-5; D gene: -; clone size: once; CDR3 protein: CASGFSINVRQPKLIQETQYF; CDR3 DNA: TGTGCTAGTGGTTTCTCTATAAATGTCCGGCAGCCTAAGCTTATCCAAGAGACCCAGTACTTC
J gene: TRBJ2-7; V gene: TRBV5-4; D gene: -; clone size: once; CDR3 protein: CASSQDRVEQYF; CDR3 DNA: TGTGCCAGCAGTCAAGACAGAGTCGAGCAGTACTTC
J gene: TRBJ1-2; V gene: TRBV30; D gene: -; clone size: -; CDR3 protein: CAWSLSYGYTF; CDR3 DNA: TGTGCCTGGAGTCTTAGCTATGGCTACACCTTC
J gene: TRBJ1-5; V gene: TRBV29-1; D gene: TRBD1; clone size: -; CDR3 protein: CSVTTGGIQPQHF; CDR3 DNA: TGCAGCGTGACGACAGGGGGTATTCAGCCCCAGCATTTT
J gene: TRBJ1-4; V gene: TRBV5-1; D gene: -; clone size: -; CDR3 protein: CASSRWSNEKLFF; CDR3 DNA: TGCGCCAGCAGCCGCTGGAGTAATGAAAAACTGTTTTTT
J gene: TRBJ1-2; V gene: TRBV9; D gene: TRBD1; clone size: -; CDR3 protein: CASSVGTGDYGYTF; CDR3 DNA: TGTGCCAGCAGCGTAGGAACAGGGGACTATGGCTACACCTTC
J gene: TRBJ2-1; V gene: TRBV5-1; D gene: -; clone size: -; CDR3 protein: CASSLEGGSVDEQFF; CDR3 DNA: TGCGCCAGCAGCTTGGAAGGTGGGAGCGTCGATGAGCAGTTCTTC
J gene: TRBJ1-1; V gene: TRBV3-1/TRBV3-2; D gene: -; clone size: -; CDR3 protein: CASSQAAGNTEAFF; CDR3 DNA: TGTGCCAGCAGCCAAGCAGCGGGGAACACTGAAGCTTTCTTT
J gene: TRBJ1-5; V gene: TRBV7-8; D gene: -; clone size: -; CDR3 protein: CASSLGRGNQPQHF; CDR3 DNA: TGTGCCAGCAGCTTAGGCAGGGGAAATCAGCCCCAGCATTTT
J gene: TRBJ1-2; V gene: TRBV6-5; D gene: -; clone size: -; CDR3 protein: CATKTVNYGYTF; CDR3 DNA: TGTGCTACTAAGACAGTCAACTATGGCTACACCTTC
J gene: TRBJ2-5; V gene: TRBV19; D gene: -; clone size: -; CDR3 protein: CASSEGETQYF; CDR3 DNA: TGTGCCAGTAGTGAGGGAGAGACCCAGTACTTC
J gene: TRBJ1-2; V gene: TRBV4-2; D gene: -; clone size: -; CDR3 protein: CASSHRREFQYGYTF; CDR3 DNA: TGTGCCAGCAGCCATAGGCGTGAGTTCCAGTATGGCTACACCTTC
J gene: TRBJ2-2; V gene: TRBV12-3/TRBV12-4; D gene: -; clone size: -; CDR3 protein: CASSVEVRRELFF; CDR3 DNA: TGTGCCAGCAGCGTTGAGGTTCGCAGGGAGCTGTTTTTT
J gene: TRBJ1-1; V gene: TRBV30; D gene: -; clone size: -; CDR3 protein: CAWSGTSRIGRTFF; CDR3 DNA: TGTGCCTGGAGTGGGACTTCCCGCATTGGACGGACTTTCTTT
J gene: TRBJ2-1; V gene: TRBV18; D gene: -; clone size: -; CDR3 protein: CASSPVDENNEQFF; CDR3 DNA: TGTGCCAGCTCACCCGTGGACGAGAACAATGAGCAGTTCTTC